This entry features one TCR beta chain sequence. The V end was cut by 0 bases, the J end by 8 bases, with 14 bases between. Germline V gene sequence: CDR1 MNHNS, CDR2 SASEGT. The CDR3 spans 15 residues. This sample is part of a study of blood T cell repertoires in COVID-19. Overall study context: In each case, the material was cDNA or gDNA derived from T cells, B-cell-depleted T cells, or PBMCs.

The table came from immunoSEQ multiplex PCR; TCRdb's copy has only in-frame clones and leaves some out. The repertoire holds under 250,000 clones, with about 85% as singletons. This clonotype was obtained from a woman aged 55-70 years with active or convalescent COVID-19. The V and J genes are TRBV6-1 and TRBJ1-3, with a possible D match to TRBD1 (6 bases). Sample: peripheral blood. The CDR3 here is CASSEAPARGDTIYF. DNA for the CDR3: TGTGCCAGCAGTGAAGCGCCCGCCAGGGGAGACACCATATATTTT.